Shown below are 30 T cell receptor beta chains from a single sample sequenced in a study of blood T cells in healthy people across ages. PCR was performed a second time for roughly 6 to 12 cycles using a sample-barcoded 5' primer and a J-beta primer mix. TCRdb re-called the 5' RACE reads through MiXCR, storing one row per CDR3 protein. The sample lists approximately 800,000 distinct CDR3 sequences, approximately 25% occurring once. In addition, the sample was reused for a study of T cells of mothers and their children.

Specimen: blood. The receptors come from a boy between 10 and 17 years old in good health.

The V gene is TRBV20-1, the J gene TRBJ1-4; 8 bases line up with TRBD1. CDR3 length: 14 residues. The germline gives CDR1 DFQATT, CDR2 SNEGSKA (reference sequence). V lost 3 bases, J lost 4 bases, and 4 bases stayed unmatched. The CDR3 sequence: CSARKTGVNEKLFF. CDR3 nucleotide sequence: TGCAGTGCTAGGAAGACAGGGGTTAATGAAAAACTGTTTTTT.

This chain connects TRBV3-1 to TRBJ2-5, with 7 bases identical to TRBD2. Germline CDR1 reads LGHDT; CDR2 reads YNNKEL (reference sequence). This CDR3 region has 17 residues. The V gene end was trimmed by 0 bases and the J gene end by 2 bases; junction bases not matched to a gene: 9. The CDR3 here is CASSQEVPSGAQETQYF. In DNA, the CDR3 is TGTGCCAGCAGCCAAGAAGTGCCTAGCGGAGCTCAAGAGACCCAGTACTTC.

In its sample, this clonotype was seen many times. This chain links TRBV7-6 with TRBJ2-5; D assignment may be TRBD1 or TRBD2 (6 bases each). V dropped 5 bases and J dropped 5 bases, with 15 bases sitting between them. The V gene's germline CDR1 is SGHVS and CDR2 FNYEAQ. The CDR3 runs to 14 residues. The CDR3 sequence: CASSRSGAGETQYF. CDR3 in DNA: TGTGCCAGCAGCAGATCGGGGGCGGGTGAGACCCAGTACTTC.

This chain connects TRBV7-9 to TRBJ1-4; no clear D gene. Per germline, CDR1 SEHNR and CDR2 FQNEAQ (reference sequence). The length of the CDR3 is 17 residues. The germline V and J ends were trimmed by 4 bases and 8 bases, with 23 bases remaining between them. CDR3 DNA sequence: TGTGCCAGCAGCTCGGGTGGCTTCCGACGGCGGGAAGAAAAACTGTTTTTT. It encodes CASSSGGFRRREEKLFF. The full variable domain, in which reference TRBV7-9 and TRBJ1-4 provide the parts outside the CDR3, is DTGVSQNPRHKITKRGQNVTFRCDPISEHNRLYWYRQTLGQGPEFLTYFQNEAQLEKSRLLSDRFSAERPKGSFSTLEIQRTEQGDSAMYLCASSSGGFRRREEKLFFGSGTQLSVL.

V is TRBV15 and J is TRBJ2-1; D remains unclear. Deletions cut 5 bases from V and 5 bases from J, with 13 bases between. The germline V gene encodes CDR1 LNHNV and CDR2 YYDKDF (reference sequence). This CDR3 spans 14 amino acids. The CDR3 sequence: CATSVDRPDNEQFF. CDR3 bases: TGTGCCACCAGCGTAGACCGTCCGGACAATGAGCAGTTCTTC. The full variable domain, with the rest looked up from reference TRBV15 and TRBJ2-1, is DAMVIQNPRYQVTQFGKPVTLSCSQTLNHNVMYWYQQKSSQAPKLLFHYYDKDFNNEADTPDNFQSRRPNTSFCFLDIRSPGLGDTAMYLCATSVDRPDNEQFFGPGTRLTVL.

The V and J genes are TRBV6-1 and TRBJ2-1; 7 bases align to TRBD2. The V and J ends lost 7 bases and 3 bases, in that order; junction bases with no gene match: 12. The CDR3 contains 16 residues. Germline CDR1 is MNHNS and CDR2 is SASEGT. CDR3 sequence: CASKGERGLGYNEQFF. The DNA of the CDR3 is TGTGCCAGCAAAGGGGAGCGGGGCCTGGGCTACAATGAGCAGTTCTTC.

V gene TRBV25-1 combines with J gene TRBJ1-1, with 10 nucleotides matching TRBD1. The V gene's germline CDR1 is MGHDK and CDR2 SYGVNS. Germline trimming cut 3 bases from V and 1 base from J; bases unmatched to any gene: 5. CDR3 length: 16 amino acids. CDR3 loop: CASSETGGWGNTEAFF. The CDR3 coding sequence is TGTGCCAGCAGTGAGACAGGGGGCTGGGGGAACACTGAAGCTTTCTTT.

This CDR3 is CASSLWTASPTDTQYF. CDR3 DNA sequence: TGTGCCAGCAGCTTATGGACTGCCTCCCCCACAGATACGCAGTATTTT. J is TRBJ2-3 and V is TRBV11-2; D is possibly TRBD2 (5 bases). CDR3 size: 16 residues. V was shortened by 2 bases and J by 2 bases, with 14 bases between the two germline ends. The germline CDR1 and CDR2 sequences are SGHAT and FQNNGV.

The gene calls are TRBV18 and TRBJ2-3; D is uncertain. Trimming pared 6 bases from V and 8 bases from J, leaving 15 bases between. This CDR3 comprises 13 residues. Germline CDR1 is KGHSH and CDR2 is LQKENI. The CDR3 region is CASSTPLVRTQYF. The CDR3 region has the DNA TGTGCCAGCTCCACCCCCCTAGTCCGTACGCAGTATTTT.

This clonotype was recorded a few times. At one end, the junction sequence differs from germline, possibly due to a read error. V gene TRBV28 combines with J gene TRBJ2-1; D may be TRBD2 (6 bases). The CDR3 is 12 amino acids. Germline loops: CDR1 MDHEN, CDR2 SYDVKM. The CDR3 nucleotides are TGTGCCAGCAGTCCCCTCCCGGGACTCCGCAACTTC. This codes for CASSPLPGLRNF.

V is TRBV4-3 and J is TRBJ2-1; 12 bases line up with TRBD1. V lost 6 bases to trimming and J lost 9 bases; unmatched junction nucleotides: 3. The CDR3 runs 13 residues. Germline-derived CDR1 and CDR2 are LGHNA and YSLEER. The DNA of the CDR3 is TGCGCCAGCAGGGGACAGGGGGCATTTGAGCAGTTCTTC. Translating gives CASRGQGAFEQFF.

This clonotype was seen more than once but under ten times. J is TRBJ2-5 and V is TRBV20-1; TRBD2 matches at 12 bases. The J call may be in error: the DNA end matches TRBJ2-7 better. The CDR3 has 14 amino acids. CDR1 and CDR2 (germline): DFQATT, SNEGSKA (reference sequence). The CDR3 loop is CSAPGLAGRYEQYF. The CDR3 region has the DNA TGCAGTGCTCCGGGACTAGCGGGCCGATACGAGCAGTACTTC.

The chain combines TRBV29-1 with TRBJ1-1, with 8 bases identical to TRBD1. With 5 bases clipped from V and 1 base from J, the junction kept 3 bases outside the gene matches. The CDR3 contains 13 residues. In germline, CDR1 is SQVTM, CDR2 ANQGSEA. This chain's CDR3 is CSVRGQANTEAFF. CDR3 in DNA: TGCAGCGTTCGGGGACAGGCGAACACTGAAGCTTTCTTT.

This clonotype was counted between two and nine times. The chain combines TRBV7-2 with TRBJ2-1, with 8 bases lining up with TRBD1. The J call may be in error: the DNA end matches TRBJ2-5 better. CDR3 length: 15 residues. In germline, CDR1 is SGHTA, CDR2 FQGNSA. CDR3: CASSLGGQGQETQYF. The DNA of the CDR3 is TGTGCCAGCAGCCTGGGAGGACAGGGACAAGAGACCCAGTACTTC.

This clonotype occurred a few times. The J gene is TRBJ2-7, the V gene TRBV5-1; a possible D gene is TRBD1 (6 bases). V was cut by 0 bases and J by 0 bases, with 10 bases left in between. The CDR3 totals 15 residues. Germline V gene data show CDR1 as SGHRS and CDR2 as YFSETQ. The CDR3 nucleotides read TGCGCCAGCAGCTTGGATCAGGGGCGCTCCTACGAGCAGTACTTC. This translates into CASSLDQGRSYEQYF.

This clonotype has just a few counts. The gene calls are TRBV24-1 and TRBJ2-1; D not certain. The V and J ends lost 4 bases and 10 bases respectively, with 10 bases between them. The length of the CDR3 is 12 residues. Per germline, CDR1 KGHDR and CDR2 SFDVKD. The CDR3: CATSDPMEEQFF. CDR3 nucleotides: TGTGCCACCAGTGACCCGATGGAAGAGCAGTTCTTC.

The V and J genes are TRBV7-3 and TRBJ1-2, with TRBD1 as a possible D gene (5 bases). The CDR3 length is 15 residues. With 5 bases removed from V and 5 bases from J, the gap between germline ends came to 18 bases. The V gene's germline CDR1 is SGHTA and CDR2 FQGTGA. As DNA, the CDR3 is TGTGCCAGCAGCCCAGGGTTTGGGGATCATTATGGCTACACCTTC. It yields the protein CASSPGFGDHYGYTF.

The chain carries TRBV7-3 and TRBJ2-5; 14 bases fit TRBD2. The tail of the sequence fits TRBJ2-1 better, so the J call may be wrong. The germline V gene has CDR1 SGHTA and CDR2 FQGTGA. The CDR3 sequence is 21 residues long. The CDR3 coding sequence is TGTGCCAGCAGCTTAATGGGTCCCCCGGGACTAGCGGGAGACCGTAGGGATGAGCAGTTCTTC. Protein sequence: CASSLMGPPGLAGDRRDEQFF.

This chain uses TRBV6-2 or TRBV6-3 with TRBJ2-5; D perhaps matches TRBD2 (5 bases). V was clipped by 2 bases and J by 2 bases, with 18 bases between them. CDR1 and CDR2 from the germline V gene are MNHEY and SVGEGT. The length of the CDR3 is 17 residues. In DNA form, the CDR3 reads TGTGCCAGCAGTTACCCTCCGACGGGGAAGCGACAAGAGACCCAGTACTTC. Its translation: CASSYPPTGKRQETQYF.

This chain connects TRBV29-1 to TRBJ2-1, with unresolved D. Trimming took off 7 bases at V and 8 bases at J, with 21 bases between the two ends. Germline V gene data show CDR1 as SQVTM and CDR2 as ANQGSEA. This CDR3 spans 14 amino acids. In DNA, the CDR3 is TGCAGCGCTACTTGCCCTCTAGACTGGGATGAGCAGTTCTTC. It is translated as CSATCPLDWDEQFF.

This chain links TRBV28 with TRBJ1-2; a weak D match, TRBD1 (5 bases). V gave up 6 bases and J gave up 7 bases, with 15 bases separating them. This CDR3 region has 13 residues. Germline V gene sequence: CDR1 MDHEN, CDR2 SYDVKM. For the CDR3, the DNA is TGTGCCAGCAGATTAACAGGTTACGGTGGCTACACCTTC. It yields the protein CASRLTGYGGYTF.

This clonotype showed up just a few times. The V gene is TRBV20-1, the J gene TRBJ2-1; 14 nucleotides match TRBD2. Germline V gives CDR1 DFQATT, CDR2 SNEGSKA (reference sequence). The CDR3 is 14 amino acids. Losses at the gene ends were 6 bases for V and 7 bases for J; bases not matched to a gene: 5. The CDR3 reads CSAWTSGGSNEQFF. The CDR3 DNA is TGCAGTGCCTGGACTAGCGGGGGGTCGAATGAGCAGTTCTTC.

The CDR3 DNA is TGTGCCAGCAGCCACCTAAGGAGCTCCTACAATGAGCAGTTCTTC. This translates into CASSHLRSSYNEQFF. The rearrangement uses TRBV11-2 and TRBJ2-1, with no clear D. The germline V gene encodes CDR1 SGHAT and CDR2 FQNNGV. The CDR3 spans 15 residues. The V gene lost 5 bases and the J gene lost 0 bases, with 11 bases spanning the gap.

This clonotype has only a few counts. CDR3 residues: CASGRGAQYF. The CDR3 DNA reads as TGTGCCAGCGGAAGAGGGGCCCAGTACTTC. The chain recombines TRBV6-5 with TRBJ2-5; tentatively, D is TRBD1 or TRBD2 (5 bases each). Looked up from germline, CDR1 is MNHEY and CDR2 is SVGAGI. Between the trimmed V and J ends, which lost 8 bases and 9 bases, there was a span of 10 bases. The CDR3 sequence is 10 residues long.

Ten or more counts support this clonotype. The chain couples TRBV7-2 to TRBJ2-7; tentatively, D is TRBD1 (6 bases). The ends were cut back, 3 bases at V and 6 bases at J, with 9 bases in the middle. Germline CDR1 is SGHTA and CDR2 is FQGNSA. The CDR3 covers 12 residues. This CDR3 is CASSFAGAEQYF. In DNA form, the CDR3 reads TGTGCCAGCAGCTTCGCAGGGGCCGAGCAGTACTTC. The variable domain in full, with the rest retrieved from reference TRBV7-2 and TRBJ2-7, is GAGVSQSPSNKVTEKGKDVELRCDPISGHTALYWYRQSLGQGLEFLIYFQGNSAPDKSGLPSDRFSAERTGGSVSTLTIQRTQQEDSAVYLCASSFAGAEQYFGPGTRLTVT.

The V call is TRBV15, the J call TRBJ2-6; weak D call: TRBD2 (7 bases). Per germline, CDR1 LNHNV and CDR2 YYDKDF (reference sequence). Trimming took off 5 bases at V and 4 bases at J, with 21 bases between the two ends. This CDR3 comprises 18 residues. The DNA of the CDR3 is TGTGCCACCAGCGGCCCGAACGTCGGGGGGCAAGGGGCCAACGTCCTGACTTTC. This codes for CATSGPNVGGQGANVLTF.

This clonotype was recorded a few times. The chain links TRBV7-3 to TRBJ2-2; 8 nucleotides line up with TRBD2. The J segment lost 6 bases and the V segment lost 5 bases, leaving 8 bases of the junction unmatched. Germline loops: CDR1 SGHTA, CDR2 FQGTGA. The CDR3 is made up of 15 amino acids. The CDR3 DNA reads TGTGCCAGCAGCGCAGTACTAGCGGATGCCGGGGAGCTGTTTTTT. Translating gives CASSAVLADAGELFF.

The table lists this clonotype with a few counts. The chain is built from TRBV18 and TRBJ1-6; D is unresolved. CDR3 length equals 16 residues. V was clipped by 6 bases and J by 2 bases, with 14 bases between them. Germline-derived CDR1 and CDR2 are KGHSH and LQKENI. CDR3 nucleotide sequence: TGTGCCAGCTCGCCCTCAACAGCTACCTATAATTCACCCCTCCACTTT. This codes for CASSPSTATYNSPLHF.

This clonotype came up a few times. V gene TRBV28 combines with J gene TRBJ1-3; D ambiguous. The CDR3 is made up of 14 amino acids. The V gene's germline CDR1 is MDHEN and CDR2 SYDVKM. Trimming took off 2 bases at V and 2 bases at J, with 7 bases between the two ends. CDR3 sequence (DNA): TGTGCCAGCAGTTTAACCAACACTGGAAACACCATATATTTT. Encoded protein: CASSLTNTGNTIYF. The full variable domain, in which reference TRBV28 and TRBJ1-3 provide the parts outside the CDR3, is DVKVTQSSRYLVKRTGEKVFLECVQDMDHENMFWYRQDPGLGLRLIYFSYDVKMKEKGDIPEGYSVSREKKERFSLILESASTNQTSMYLCASSLTNTGNTIYFGEGSWLTVV.

The V and J genes are TRBV7-8 and TRBJ1-1; D not certain. Germline-derived CDR1 and CDR2 are SGHVS and FQNEAQ. CDR3 length: 14 amino acids. V was clipped by 4 bases and J by 1 base, with 10 bases between them. In DNA, the CDR3 is TGTGCCAGCAGCTCGGGCTCGGCGAACACTGAAGCTTTCTTT. Protein sequence: CASSSGSANTEAFF.